The rows below give T cell receptor beta chains drawn from one sample of a study of T-cell reconstitution after alpha-beta-depleted transplantation in children. In TCRdb, the PCR reads were re-called with MiXCR into one record per CDR3 protein. The sample records about 900,000 distinct CDR3 sequences, roughly 29% being singletons. The source was PBMCs, mostly from graft donor cells, collected 360 days after TCRalphabeta/CD19-depleted stem cell transplant. These TCRs come from a boy under two years old who had a stem cell transplant for SCID, so the T cells may come from the graft donor. Each CDR3 is given with its conserved first and last residue. Each record gives: J gene, V gene, CDR3 protein.

j_call: TRBJ2-1; v_call: TRBV10-3; cdr3_aa: CAIRGTGIIPSEQFF
j_call: TRBJ2-1; v_call: TRBV6-6; cdr3_aa: CASSYRANEQFF
j_call: TRBJ2-1; v_call: TRBV10-1; cdr3_aa: CASTPDRGLGEQFF
j_call: TRBJ2-1; v_call: TRBV9; cdr3_aa: CASSGMNEQFF
j_call: TRBJ2-1; v_call: TRBV5-1; cdr3_aa: CASSTFDGYNEQFF
j_call: TRBJ2-7; v_call: TRBV11-2; cdr3_aa: CASSLDRGNLISYEQYF
j_call: TRBJ1-3; v_call: TRBV20-1; cdr3_aa: CSASYGTVGNTIYF
j_call: TRBJ2-3; v_call: TRBV6-2/TRBV6-3; cdr3_aa: CASSYSVSSGGPPRRTDTQYF
j_call: TRBJ2-1; v_call: TRBV7-9; cdr3_aa: CASSARNFDEQFF
j_call: TRBJ2-5; v_call: TRBV12-3/TRBV12-4; cdr3_aa: CASSLFERETQYF
j_call: TRBJ2-1; v_call: TRBV7-9; cdr3_aa: CASSRGASSYNEQFF
j_call: TRBJ2-4; v_call: TRBV5-1; cdr3_aa: CASSLVQGLAKNIQYF
j_call: TRBJ1-1; v_call: TRBV2; cdr3_aa: CASSDGQNTEAFF
j_call: TRBJ1-4; v_call: TRBV20-1; cdr3_aa: CSASMGAPDEKLFF
j_call: TRBJ2-3; v_call: TRBV12-3/TRBV12-4; cdr3_aa: CASSRADTQYF
j_call: TRBJ2-7; v_call: TRBV5-1; cdr3_aa: CASRLQGGTYEQYF
j_call: TRBJ1-1; v_call: TRBV28; cdr3_aa: CASSLFQGGLNTEAFF
j_call: TRBJ2-3; v_call: TRBV3-1; cdr3_aa: CASSHDAGYHTDTQYF
j_call: TRBJ1-1; v_call: TRBV7-9; cdr3_aa: CASSLVGGEPLNTEAFF
j_call: TRBJ2-3; v_call: TRBV4-1; cdr3_aa: CASSQVVPAGGQVDTQYF
j_call: TRBJ1-2; v_call: TRBV20-1; cdr3_aa: CSARPNRGVVGYTF
j_call: TRBJ2-5; v_call: TRBV25-1; cdr3_aa: CASSEFLQLGETQYF
j_call: TRBJ1-6; v_call: TRBV5-1; cdr3_aa: CASSSDSHNSPLHF
j_call: TRBJ2-6; v_call: TRBV11-1; cdr3_aa: CASSRTLLRDSGANVLTF